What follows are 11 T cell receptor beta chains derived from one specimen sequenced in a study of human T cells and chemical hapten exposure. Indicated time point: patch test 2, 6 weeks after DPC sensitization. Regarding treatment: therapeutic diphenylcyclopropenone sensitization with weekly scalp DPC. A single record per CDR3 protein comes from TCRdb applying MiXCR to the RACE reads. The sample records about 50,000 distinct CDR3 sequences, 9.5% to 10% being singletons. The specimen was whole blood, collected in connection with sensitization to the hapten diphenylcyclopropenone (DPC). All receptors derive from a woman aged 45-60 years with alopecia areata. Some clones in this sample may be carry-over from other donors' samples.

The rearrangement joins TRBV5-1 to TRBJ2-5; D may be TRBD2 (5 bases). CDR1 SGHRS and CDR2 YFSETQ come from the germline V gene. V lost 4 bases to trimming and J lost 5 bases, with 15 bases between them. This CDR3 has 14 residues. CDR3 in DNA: TGCGCCAGCAGCCAGGCCCTATCGGGGGAGACCCAGTACTTC. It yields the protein CASSQALSGETQYF.

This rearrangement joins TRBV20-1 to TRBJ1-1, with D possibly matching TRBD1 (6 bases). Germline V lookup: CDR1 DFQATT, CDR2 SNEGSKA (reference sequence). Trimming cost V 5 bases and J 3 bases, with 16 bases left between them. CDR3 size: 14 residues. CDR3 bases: TGCAGTGCTGATAAACAGGGCCTCCACACTGAAGCTTTCTTT. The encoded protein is CSADKQGLHTEAFF.

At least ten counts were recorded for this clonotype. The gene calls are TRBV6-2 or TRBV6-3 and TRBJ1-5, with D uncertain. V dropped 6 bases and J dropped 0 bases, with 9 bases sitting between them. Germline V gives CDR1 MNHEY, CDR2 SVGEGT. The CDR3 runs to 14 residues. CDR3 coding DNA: TGTGCCAGCAGCCGATGGGATAGCAATCAGCCCCAGCATTTT. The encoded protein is CASSRWDSNQPQHF.

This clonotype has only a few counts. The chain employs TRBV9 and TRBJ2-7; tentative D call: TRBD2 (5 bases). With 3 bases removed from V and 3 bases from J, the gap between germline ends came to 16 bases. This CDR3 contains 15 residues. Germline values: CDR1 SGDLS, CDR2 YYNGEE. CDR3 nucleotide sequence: TGTGCCAGCAGCGCTTCGCCCGGGATCTACTACGAGCAGTACTTC. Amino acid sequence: CASSASPGIYYEQYF.

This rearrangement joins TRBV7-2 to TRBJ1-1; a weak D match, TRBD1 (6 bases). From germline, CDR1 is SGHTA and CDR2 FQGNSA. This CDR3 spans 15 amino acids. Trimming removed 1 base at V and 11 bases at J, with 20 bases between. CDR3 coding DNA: TGTGCCAGCAGCTTAGGTGGAGGACAGCCCTTGATGGCTTTCTTT. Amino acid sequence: CASSLGGGQPLMAFF.

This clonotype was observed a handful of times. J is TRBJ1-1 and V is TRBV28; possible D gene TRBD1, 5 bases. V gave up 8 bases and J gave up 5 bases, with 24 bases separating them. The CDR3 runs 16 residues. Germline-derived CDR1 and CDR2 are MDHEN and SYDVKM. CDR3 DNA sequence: TGTGCCAGCGGGTCGGGGGGACTTCGCACGATTACTGAAGCTTTCTTT. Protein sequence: CASGSGGLRTITEAFF.

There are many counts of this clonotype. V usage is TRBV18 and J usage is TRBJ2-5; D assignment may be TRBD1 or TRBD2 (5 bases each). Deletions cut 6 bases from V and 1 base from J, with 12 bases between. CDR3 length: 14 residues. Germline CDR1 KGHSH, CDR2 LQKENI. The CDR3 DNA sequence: TGTGCCAGCTCGCAGTCCGGGACCCAAGAGACCCAGTACTTC. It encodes CASSQSGTQETQYF.

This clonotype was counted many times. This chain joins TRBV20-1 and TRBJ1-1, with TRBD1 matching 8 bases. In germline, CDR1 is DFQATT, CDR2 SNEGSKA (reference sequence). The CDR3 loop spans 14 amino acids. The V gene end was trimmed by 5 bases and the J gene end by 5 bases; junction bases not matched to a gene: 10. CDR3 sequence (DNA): TGCAGTGCTCGACAGGGGCCCTATAGTACTGAAGCTTTCTTT. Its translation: CSARQGPYSTEAFF.

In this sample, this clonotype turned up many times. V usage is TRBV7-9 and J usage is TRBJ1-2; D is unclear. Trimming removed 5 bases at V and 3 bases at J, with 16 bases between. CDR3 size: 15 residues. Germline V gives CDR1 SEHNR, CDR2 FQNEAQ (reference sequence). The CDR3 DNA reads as TGTGCCAGCAGCAAGGAACTCAACATGGACTATGGCTACACCTTC. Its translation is CASSKELNMDYGYTF.

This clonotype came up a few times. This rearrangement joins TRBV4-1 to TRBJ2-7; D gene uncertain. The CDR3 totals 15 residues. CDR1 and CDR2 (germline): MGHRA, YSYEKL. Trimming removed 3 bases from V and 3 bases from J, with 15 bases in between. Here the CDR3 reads CASSQSPGVIYEQYF. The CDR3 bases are TGCGCCAGCAGCCAGTCGCCAGGTGTTATCTACGAGCAGTACTTC.

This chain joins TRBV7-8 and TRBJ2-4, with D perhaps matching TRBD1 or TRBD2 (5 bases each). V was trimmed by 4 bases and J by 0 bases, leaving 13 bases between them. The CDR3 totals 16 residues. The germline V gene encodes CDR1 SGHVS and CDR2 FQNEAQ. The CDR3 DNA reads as TGTGCCAGCAGCTCCCGGGACCTCATAGCCAAAAACATTCAGTACTTC. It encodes CASSSRDLIAKNIQYF.